This T cell receptor beta chain was recovered during a study of blood T cell repertoires in COVID-19. In the study overall: The United States, Italy and Spain supplied acute and convalescent COVID-19 samples. T cells, B-cell-depleted T cells, or PBMCs supplied cDNA or gDNA.

The CDR3 is made up of 14 amino acids. Germline-derived CDR1 and CDR2 are SGHAT and FQNNGV. V gave up 5 bases and J gave up 4 bases, with 12 bases separating them. Methods used by the authors: Cell counts per sample came from amplifying reference gene primers. Measured with immunoSEQ multiplex PCR; TCRdb has only the in-frame clones, and not every one. V and J calls and clone size are those listed in that table; D and trimming were worked out from the DNA. This sample has 150,000 to 200,000 clones, with approximately 86% found just once. Sequenced input: peripheral blood. The sequence was collected from an elderly woman in a cohort sampled during active or convalescent COVID-19. The chain couples TRBV11-2 to TRBJ2-1; tentatively, D is TRBD2 (6 bases). The CDR3 coding sequence is TGTGCCAGCAGCGGGGGACTTGGATACAATGAGCAGTTCTTC. Its translation: CASSGGLGYNEQFF.